These 5 T cell receptor beta chains share one sample of origin, sequenced in a study of technical replicates of blood from a handful of donors. Sequenced by immunoSEQ multiplex PCR; TCRdb stores in-frame clones only, minus some. The table records roughly 80,000 clones, approximately 94% of them present only once. The sample taken for sequencing was T cells isolated from PBMCs. All receptors come from a human donor in good health.

The chain joins TRBV5-6 to TRBJ2-7, with a tentative D call TRBD2 (5 bases). The ends were cut back, 0 bases at V and 3 bases at J, with 16 bases in the middle. The germline V gene has CDR1 SGHDT and CDR2 YYEEEE. The CDR3 spans 16 residues. The CDR3 sequence is CASSLALGGAFYEQYF. The DNA for the CDR3 is TGTGCCAGCAGCTTGGCCCTTGGAGGAGCCTTCTACGAGCAGTACTTC.

The chain combines TRBV6-1 with TRBJ1-1, with 7 nucleotides matching TRBD1. The germline gives CDR1 MNHNS, CDR2 SASEGT. The CDR3 extends over 13 amino acids. V trimming: 7 bases; J trimming: 5 bases; junction bases outside the gene matches: 7. The CDR3 DNA is TGTGCCAGCACGGACAGGCCGGGGACTGAAGCTTTCTTT. This gives the protein CASTDRPGTEAFF.

V and J are TRBV6-5 and TRBJ1-2; 10 bases line up with TRBD1. The trim removed 0 bases at V and 6 bases at J, leaving 7 bases unmatched. Germline V gene data show CDR1 as MNHEY and CDR2 as SVGAGI. The CDR3 runs 16 residues. In DNA, the CDR3 is TGTGCCAGCAGTTACTCGACAGGGGGCGGGTTAGATGGCTACACCTTC. The encoded protein is CASSYSTGGGLDGYTF.

The chain employs TRBV19 and TRBJ1-2, with D unclear. The ends were cut back, 3 bases at V and 2 bases at J, with 13 bases in the middle. Germline V gene sequence: CDR1 LNHDA, CDR2 SQIVND (reference sequence). The length of the CDR3 is 15 residues. The CDR3 reads CASSMLDFENYGYTF. CDR3 in DNA: TGTGCCAGTAGTATGCTGGACTTTGAAAACTATGGCTACACCTTC.

This clone was seen a handful of times. This rearrangement joins TRBV30 to TRBJ2-7; 7 bases map to TRBD2. This CDR3 contains 14 residues. The germline V gene has CDR1 GTSNPN and CDR2 SVGIG (reference sequence). V lost 1 base to trimming and J lost 4 bases; unmatched junction nucleotides: 7. CDR3 in DNA: TGTGCCTGGAGTGGGACTGGGCGGGAGTACGAGCAGTACTTC. Protein: CAWSGTGREYEQYF.